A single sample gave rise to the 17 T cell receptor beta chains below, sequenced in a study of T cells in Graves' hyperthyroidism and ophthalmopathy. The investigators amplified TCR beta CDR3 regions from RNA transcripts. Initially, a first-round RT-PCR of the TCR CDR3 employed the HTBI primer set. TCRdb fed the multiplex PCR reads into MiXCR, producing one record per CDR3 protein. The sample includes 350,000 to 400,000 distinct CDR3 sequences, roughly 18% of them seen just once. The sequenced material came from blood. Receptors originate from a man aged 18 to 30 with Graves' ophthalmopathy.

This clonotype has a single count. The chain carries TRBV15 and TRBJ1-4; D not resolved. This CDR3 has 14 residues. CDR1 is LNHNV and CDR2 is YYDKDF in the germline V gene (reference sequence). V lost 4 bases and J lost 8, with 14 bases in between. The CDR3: CATSMTSLREKLFF. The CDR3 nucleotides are TGTGCCACCAGCATGACCTCCCTGAGGGAAAAACTGTTTTTT. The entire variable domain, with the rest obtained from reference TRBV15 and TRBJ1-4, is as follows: DAMVIQNPRYQVTQFGKPVTLSCSQTLNHNVMYWYQQKSSQAPKLLFHYYDKDFNNEADTPDNFQSRRPNTSFCFLDIRSPGLGDTAMYLCATSMTSLREKLFFGSGTQLSVL.

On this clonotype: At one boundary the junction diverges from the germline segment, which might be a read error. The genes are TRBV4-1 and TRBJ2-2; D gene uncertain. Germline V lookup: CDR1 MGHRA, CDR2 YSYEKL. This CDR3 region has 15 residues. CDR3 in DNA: TGCGCCAGCAGCCAAGATCAGTGGAACTCCGGGGAGCTGTTTTTT. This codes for CASSQDQWNSGELFF.

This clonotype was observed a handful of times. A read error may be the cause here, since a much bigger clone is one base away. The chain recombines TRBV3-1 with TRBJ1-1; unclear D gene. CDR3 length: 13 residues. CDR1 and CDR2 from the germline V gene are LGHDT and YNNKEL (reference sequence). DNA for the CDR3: TGTGCCAGCAGCAACGGACCGTACACTGAAGCTCTCTTT. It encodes CASSNGPYTEALF.

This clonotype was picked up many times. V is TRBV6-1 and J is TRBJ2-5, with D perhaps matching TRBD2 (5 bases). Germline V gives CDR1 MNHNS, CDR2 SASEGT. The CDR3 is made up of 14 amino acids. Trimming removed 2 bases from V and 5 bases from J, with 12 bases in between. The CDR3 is CASSERGSIETQYF. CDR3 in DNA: TGTGCCAGCAGTGAACGGGGTTCAATCGAGACCCAGTACTTC.

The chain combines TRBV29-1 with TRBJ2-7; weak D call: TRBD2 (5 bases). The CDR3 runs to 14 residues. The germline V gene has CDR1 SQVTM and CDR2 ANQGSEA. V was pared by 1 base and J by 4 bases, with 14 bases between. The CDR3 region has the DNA TGCAGCGTTGAAGGAGAGGGCAGTTTATACGAGCAGTACTTC. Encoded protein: CSVEGEGSLYEQYF.

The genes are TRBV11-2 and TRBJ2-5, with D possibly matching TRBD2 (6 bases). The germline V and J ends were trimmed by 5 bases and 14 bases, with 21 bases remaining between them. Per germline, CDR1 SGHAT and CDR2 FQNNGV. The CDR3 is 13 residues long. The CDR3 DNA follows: TGTGCCAGCAGCCAACCCGGGAGCCCCTTCGTCTACTTC. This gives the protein CASSQPGSPFVYF.

This CDR3 reads CASSSRDRVAYGYTF. For the CDR3, the DNA is TGTGCCAGTAGTAGCCGGGACAGGGTGGCCTATGGCTACACCTTC. J is TRBJ1-2 and V is TRBV19; 9 bases line up with TRBD1. From germline, CDR1 is LNHDA and CDR2 SQIVND (reference sequence). The CDR3 contains 15 residues. V was pared by 4 bases and J by 4 bases, with 7 bases of the junction left unmatched.

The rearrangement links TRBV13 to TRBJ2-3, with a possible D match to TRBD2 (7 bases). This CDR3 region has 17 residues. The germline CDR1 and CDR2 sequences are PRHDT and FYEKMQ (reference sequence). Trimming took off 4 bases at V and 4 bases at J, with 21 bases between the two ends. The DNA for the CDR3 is TGTGCCAGCAGCTCTATAGTTGGGCGGGGGCACTCAGATACGCAGTATTTT. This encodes CASSSIVGRGHSDTQYF.

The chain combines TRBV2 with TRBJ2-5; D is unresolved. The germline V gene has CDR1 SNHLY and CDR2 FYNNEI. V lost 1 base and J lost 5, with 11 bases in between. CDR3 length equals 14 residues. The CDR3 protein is CASSEGTFGETQYF. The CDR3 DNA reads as TGTGCCAGCAGTGAAGGGACCTTCGGGGAGACCCAGTACTTC. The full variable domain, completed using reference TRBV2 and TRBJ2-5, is EPEVTQTPSHQVTQMGQEVILRCVPISNHLYFYWYRQILGQKVEFLVSFYNNEISEKSEIFDDQFSVERPDGSNFTLKIRSTKLEDSAMYFCASSEGTFGETQYFGPGTRLLVL.

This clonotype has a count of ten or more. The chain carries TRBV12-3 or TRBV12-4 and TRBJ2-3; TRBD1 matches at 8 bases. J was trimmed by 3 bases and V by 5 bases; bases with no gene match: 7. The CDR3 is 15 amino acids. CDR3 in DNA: TGTGCCAGCAGTCTACGGACAGGGATGACAGATACGCAGTATTTT. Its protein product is CASSLRTGMTDTQYF.

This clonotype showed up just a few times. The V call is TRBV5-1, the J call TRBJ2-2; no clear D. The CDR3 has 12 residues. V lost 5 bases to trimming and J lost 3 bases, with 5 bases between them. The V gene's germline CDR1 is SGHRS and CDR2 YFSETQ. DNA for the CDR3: TGCGCCAGCAGGAGGTACACCGGGGAGCTGTTTTTT. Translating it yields CASRRYTGELFF.

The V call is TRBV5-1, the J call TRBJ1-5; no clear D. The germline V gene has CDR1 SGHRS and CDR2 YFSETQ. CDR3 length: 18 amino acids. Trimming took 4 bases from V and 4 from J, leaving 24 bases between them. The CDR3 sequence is CASSPRNPTKAGNQPQHF. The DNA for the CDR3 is TGCGCCAGCAGCCCGAGGAACCCAACAAAAGCCGGGAATCAGCCCCAGCATTTT.

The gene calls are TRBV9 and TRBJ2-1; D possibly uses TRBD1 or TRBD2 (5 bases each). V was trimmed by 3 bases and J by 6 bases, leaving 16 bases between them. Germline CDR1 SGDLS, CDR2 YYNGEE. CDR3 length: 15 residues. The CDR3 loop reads CASSAPRDPGNEQFF. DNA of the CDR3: TGTGCCAGCAGCGCACCTCGGGACCCCGGCAATGAGCAGTTCTTC.

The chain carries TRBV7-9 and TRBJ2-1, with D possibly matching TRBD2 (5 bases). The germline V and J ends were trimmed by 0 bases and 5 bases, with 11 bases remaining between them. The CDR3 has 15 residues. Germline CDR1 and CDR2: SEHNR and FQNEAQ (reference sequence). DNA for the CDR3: TGTGCCAGCAGCTTAGCGGGAGTCGGGAACAATGAGCAGTTCTTC. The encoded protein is CASSLAGVGNNEQFF.

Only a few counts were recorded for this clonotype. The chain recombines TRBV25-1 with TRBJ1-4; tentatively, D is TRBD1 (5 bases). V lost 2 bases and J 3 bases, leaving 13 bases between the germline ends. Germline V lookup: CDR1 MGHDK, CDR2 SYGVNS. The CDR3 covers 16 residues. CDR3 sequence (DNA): TGTGCCAGCAGTGAACCCCGCGGGGCACCTAATGAAAAACTGTTTTTT. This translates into CASSEPRGAPNEKLFF.

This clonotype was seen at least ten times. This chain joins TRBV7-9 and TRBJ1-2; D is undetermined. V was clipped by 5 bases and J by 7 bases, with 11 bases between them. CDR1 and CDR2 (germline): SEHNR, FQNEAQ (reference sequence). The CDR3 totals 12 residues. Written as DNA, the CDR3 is TGTGCCAGCAGCCCCCCGTTGAGTGGCTACACCTTC. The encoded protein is CASSPPLSGYTF. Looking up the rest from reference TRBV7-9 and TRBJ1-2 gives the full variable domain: DTGVSQNPRHKITKRGQNVTFRCDPISEHNRLYWYRQTLGQGPEFLTYFQNEAQLEKSRLLSDRFSAERPKGSFSTLEIQRTEQGDSAMYLCASSPPLSGYTFGSGTRLTVV.

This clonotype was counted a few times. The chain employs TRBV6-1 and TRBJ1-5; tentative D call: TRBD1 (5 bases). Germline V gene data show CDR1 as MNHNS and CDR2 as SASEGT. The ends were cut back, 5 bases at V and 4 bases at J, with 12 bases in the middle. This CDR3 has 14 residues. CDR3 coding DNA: TGTGCCAGCAGTAACACAGGCCTGAATCAGCCCCAGCATTTT. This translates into CASSNTGLNQPQHF.